This T cell receptor beta chain was profiled in a study of T-cell reconstitution after alpha-beta-depleted transplantation in children (TCRdb year 2016). General notes on the study: Using TCR repertoire profiling, the study followed T-cell immune reconstitution in a quantitative way in children after TCRalphabeta/CD19-depleted allogeneic hematopoietic cell transplantation. The paper's findings and limits, for the study overall: The apparently early recovery of alphabetaT-cell counts about two months after transplant reportedly depended on only several hundred rapidly expanded clones that came from non-depleted graft cells. Over the following months the frequencies of hyperexpanded clones went down, and after one year T-cell counts and TCRbeta diversity were mostly credited to newly produced T cells. In some patients, the high TCRbeta diversity seen at day 60 was put down to recipient T cells and intrathymic progenitors that had survived conditioning.

Trimming takes 1 base from V and 10 bases from J, and the germline ends sit 13 bases apart. The CDR3 contains 13 residues, cysteine and phenylalanine counted. This entry keeps only the CDR3 DNA: 39 bases, framed from base 1. The treatment or condition label on this specimen signifies: allogeneic hematopoietic cell transplantation with graft depleted of TCRalphabeta T cells and CD19 B cells. The transplant recipients were children given TCRalphabeta/CD19-depleted allogeneic hematopoietic cell grafts. This clonotype has a single count. Its antigen has not been determined. There are no base qualities to consult, and no much larger clone falls within one base. One read alone lends weak support. Receptors were amplified or captured by PCR. The sample was run on an Illumina HiSeq 2500. TCR libraries were prepared with molecular barcoding, using unique molecular identifiers to normalize TCRbeta repertoire quantification. Clones were called with MiXCR by TCRdb after fastp trimmed the public reads at Q25, and only in-frame beta chains were retained. Rows matching on CDR3 protein sequence are summarized as one entry with the most common DNA and genes. This sample gives around 580,000 distinct CDR3 sequences in total; roughly 24% of them show up just once. Around an eighth of the sample comes from the top ten.

This material consisted of PBMCs, mostly from graft donor cells, taken 360 days after TCRalphabeta/CD19-depleted stem cell transplant. The source of this sequence is a boy under two years old who had a stem cell transplant for acute myeloid leukemia, so the T cells may come from the graft donor. The receptor chain draws on TRBV12-3 or TRBV12-4 and TRBJ1-1; a weak D assignment points to TRBD1 (5 bases agree). The CDR3 amino acid sequence is: CASSLGPGRGAFF. DNA sequence: TGTGCCAGCAGTTTAGGCCCGGGTAGGGGAGCTTTCTTT.